This T cell receptor (beta chain) stems from a study of T cells after yellow fever vaccination. Germline CDR1 reads DFQATT; CDR2 reads SNEGSKA (reference sequence). This CDR3 comprises 11 residues. Between the trimmed V and J ends, which lost 6 bases and 7 bases, there was a span of 13 bases. TCRdb re-derived calls from the 5' RACE reads in MiXCR, one entry per CDR3 protein. The table lists over 110,000 distinct CDR3 sequences, 7.7% of them singletons. This clonotype has at least ten counts. Material: CD4+ T cells sorted from PBMCs, obtained 5 days after the yellow fever booster vaccination. The sequence came from a man between 25 and 39 years old who received the YFV17D yellow fever vaccine. The rearrangement links TRBV20-1 to TRBJ2-7; D may match TRBD1 or TRBD2 (5 bases each). CDR3 bases: TGCAGTGCGGCAGCAGAGGGGGAGCAGTACTTC. It encodes CSAAAEGEQYF.